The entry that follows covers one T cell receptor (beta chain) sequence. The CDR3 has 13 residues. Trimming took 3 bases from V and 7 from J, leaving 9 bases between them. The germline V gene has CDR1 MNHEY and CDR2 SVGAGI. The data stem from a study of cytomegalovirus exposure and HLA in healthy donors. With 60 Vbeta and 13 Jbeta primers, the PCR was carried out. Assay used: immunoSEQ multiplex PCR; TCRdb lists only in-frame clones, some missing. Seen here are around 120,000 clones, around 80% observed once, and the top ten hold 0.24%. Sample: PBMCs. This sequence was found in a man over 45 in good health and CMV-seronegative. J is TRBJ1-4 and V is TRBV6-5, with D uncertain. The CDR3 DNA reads TGTGCCAGCAGTTATGGCCCTAGTGAAAAACTGTTTTTT. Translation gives CASSYGPSEKLFF.